This T cell receptor beta chain originates from a study of OX40 agonist ivuxolimab in advanced cancers. In the study overall: The dose-escalation cohort had hepatocellular carcinoma, melanoma, renal cell or head and neck cancer. The study's findings and limits: Clonal expansion by week 6 occurred in CD4+ and CD8+ blood T cells (at 0.1 to 3.0 mg/kg).

A remark on this clone: Antigen: not known.

Clones were sequenced by immunoSEQ multiplex PCR, and TCRdb holds only the in-frame ones, with some missing. The sample has about 66,000 clones, 75% to 90% seen once; the top ten hold roughly 2.3%. CDR1 is SGHVS, CDR2 FQNEAQ, per germline. V shed 1 base and J shed 5 bases, with 26 bases lying between them. The CDR3 loop spans 19 amino acids. The sequence was obtained from an adult with an advanced solid tumor such as melanoma, head and neck, liver or kidney cancer. The sequences come from CD4+ or CD8+ T cells sorted from blood, collected in a trial of the OX40 agonist ivuxolimab. The V and J genes are TRBV7-8 and TRBJ1-1; D possibly corresponds to TRBD1 (5 bases). The CDR3 region is CASSLGGRGGISRLTEAFF. The DNA for the CDR3 is TGTGCCAGCAGCTTAGGGGGGAGGGGAGGAATATCACGGTTAACTGAAGCTTTCTTT.